Sequencing of this TCR beta chain was carried out in a study of blood T cell repertoires in COVID-19. The table came from immunoSEQ multiplex PCR; TCRdb's copy has only in-frame clones and leaves some out. The sample consists of about 160,000 clones, around 84% of them appearing once. The TCR was taken from a woman aged 45-59 years with COVID-19, enrolled during active disease. Input material: peripheral blood.

The CDR3 sequence is CASSHKTGTASSYEQYF. The CDR3 nucleotides are TGCGCCAGCAGCCACAAAACCGGGACAGCTAGCTCCTACGAGCAGTACTTC. The rearrangement joins TRBV4-1 to TRBJ2-7; 7 nucleotides match TRBD1. Germline V gene lookup returns CDR1 MGHRA and CDR2 YSYEKL. The CDR3 loop spans 17 amino acids. Trimming at V came to 3 bases and at J to 0 bases, leaving 11 bases not matched to a gene.